This T cell receptor beta chain was obtained from a study of blood T cell repertoires in COVID-19. Profiling relied on immunoSEQ multiplex PCR, and the TCRdb table lists in-frame clones only, not all of them. In the table there are roughly 290,000 clones, around four fifths of which are singletons. The ends were cut back, 0 bases at V and 6 bases at J, with 15 bases in the middle. This CDR3 is 16 amino acids long. CDR1 is SGHRS, CDR2 YFSETQ, per germline. The chain has TRBV5-1 and TRBJ2-2, with D possibly matching TRBD2 (7 bases). The receptor was derived from a woman in her 50s with active or convalescent COVID-19. Sequencing was done on a sample of peripheral blood. CDR3 coding DNA: TGCGCCAGCAGCTTGGGGGGCGGGGGCGTCCCCGGGGAGCTGTTTTTT. Its protein product is CASSLGGGGVPGELFF.